Presented here are 24 T cell receptor beta chains from one specimen sequenced in a study of CD8 T cells in Susac syndrome. After extraction with the RNeasy kit, about 0.45 to 1 ug of the RNA was reverse transcribed using random hexamers. TCRdb re-called the immunoSEQ multiplex PCR reads through MiXCR, storing one row per CDR3 protein. This sample yields tens of thousands of distinct CDR3 sequences, of which just over 95% are seen a single time; approximately 0.1% belongs to the top ten. The sequenced sample was CD4+ T cells from PBMCs. Receptor source: a human donor with multiple sclerosis.

V gene TRBV4-1 combines with J gene TRBJ1-6; 7 positions agree with TRBD1. The CDR3 runs 16 residues. Germline CDR1 is MGHRA and CDR2 is YSYEKL. Unmatched junction bases numbered 8, after V lost 2 bases and J lost 7 bases. The CDR3 reads CASSQLPRGINSPLHF. The CDR3 bases are TGCGCCAGCAGCCAATTACCCAGGGGGATAAATTCACCCCTCCACTTT.

The chain has TRBV20-1 and TRBJ2-2; D is unresolved. The CDR3 runs to 13 residues. Germline V gene sequence: CDR1 DFQATT, CDR2 SNEGSKA (reference sequence). Trimming left V 2 bases short and J 5 bases short, with 9 bases between. The CDR3 sequence is CSARPFGTGELFF. DNA for the CDR3: TGCAGTGCTAGACCTTTCGGGACCGGGGAGCTGTTTTTT.

The rearrangement uses TRBV3-1 and TRBJ2-7; 9 nucleotides match TRBD1. Germline CDR1 LGHDT, CDR2 YNNKEL (reference sequence). The J segment lost 5 bases and the V segment lost 0 bases, leaving 8 bases of the junction unmatched. The length of the CDR3 is 16 residues. The CDR3 protein is CASSQELGQGYNEQYF. CDR3 sequence (DNA): TGTGCCAGCAGCCAAGAGCTCGGACAGGGGTACAACGAGCAGTACTTC.

This rearrangement joins TRBV30 to TRBJ2-6; tentatively, D is TRBD1 (6 bases). Germline CDR1 reads GTSNPN; CDR2 reads SVGIG (reference sequence). V gave up 8 bases and J gave up 4 bases, with 12 bases separating them. CDR3 length: 13 residues. CDR3 in amino acids: CAGTGPGANVLTF. The CDR3 DNA reads TGTGCCGGTACAGGGCCCGGGGCCAACGTCCTGACTTTC.

The CDR3 DNA is TGTGCCAGCACCGGGGCGTCGAATTCACCCCTCCACTTT. Protein sequence: CASTGASNSPLHF. V is TRBV2 and J is TRBJ1-6; perhaps TRBD1 as D (5 bases). There are 13 residues in the CDR3. Trimming took off 7 bases at V and 7 bases at J, with 11 bases between the two ends. Germline loops: CDR1 SNHLY, CDR2 FYNNEI.

This chain uses TRBV7-2 with TRBJ2-3, with 10 bases lining up with TRBD2. V was pared by 6 bases and J by 4 bases, with 16 bases of the junction left unmatched. Germline CDR1 SGHTA, CDR2 FQGNSA. The CDR3 contains 18 residues. CDR3 nucleotides: TGTGCCAGCAGGAAGCGGGGGGGCCTTATCCGTTCCCCAGATACGCAGTATTTT. It is translated as CASRKRGGLIRSPDTQYF.

The chain couples TRBV12-3 or TRBV12-4 to TRBJ2-1, with 10 bases matching TRBD2. This CDR3 has 15 amino acids. V lost 6 bases to trimming and J lost 5 bases; unmatched junction nucleotides: 7. In nucleotides, the CDR3 is TGTGCCAGCAGGACACGGCTAGCGGGGGACAATGAGCAGTTCTTC. Its protein is CASRTRLAGDNEQFF.

This chain links TRBV13 with TRBJ2-5; 7 bases fit TRBD2. Per the germline V gene, CDR1 is PRHDT and CDR2 is FYEKMQ (reference sequence). This CDR3 has 13 residues. Trimming at V came to 5 bases and at J to 7 bases, leaving 7 bases not matched to a gene. The CDR3 region is CASSPGREGTQYF. The CDR3 bases are TGTGCCAGCAGCCCGGGTAGGGAGGGGACCCAGTACTTC.

J is TRBJ2-7 and V is TRBV20-1; D not resolved. Trimming shortened V by 6 bases and J by 1 base, and 10 bases separated the two germline ends. The germline gives CDR1 DFQATT, CDR2 SNEGSKA (reference sequence). This CDR3 region has 12 residues. CDR3 protein: CSAPIGSYEQYF. CDR3 in DNA: TGCAGTGCCCCGATTGGGTCCTACGAGCAGTACTTC.

This clonotype was seen more than once but under ten times. The genes are TRBV5-4 and TRBJ2-5; D unclear. The CDR3 sequence is 13 residues long. Germline loops: CDR1 SGHNT, CDR2 YYREEE (reference sequence). The V and J ends lost 1 base and 5 bases respectively, with 9 bases between them. The CDR3 is CASSLLPRETQYF. The CDR3 DNA reads TGTGCCAGCAGCTTGCTCCCCAGGGAGACCCAGTACTTC.

The V and J genes are TRBV5-1 and TRBJ2-5; 8 bases are a match to TRBD2. From germline, CDR1 is SGHRS and CDR2 YFSETQ. V gave up 4 bases and J gave up 1 base; unmatched junction bases: 6. The CDR3 sequence is 15 residues long. CDR3 in DNA: TGCGCCAGCAGCGCGGGGGGCCTATCCCAAGAGACCCAGTACTTC. Its translation: CASSAGGLSQETQYF.

The chain is built from TRBV2 and TRBJ2-2; 13 bases are shared with TRBD2. The ends lost 6 bases at V and 4 bases at J; junction bases unmatched: 2. The CDR3 runs 15 residues. Per germline, CDR1 SNHLY and CDR2 FYNNEI. CDR3 in amino acids: CASRRTSGGTGELFF. Written as DNA, the CDR3 is TGTGCCAGCAGGAGGACTAGCGGGGGCACCGGGGAGCTGTTTTTT.

The J gene is TRBJ2-7, the V gene TRBV5-1; D may be TRBD2 (6 bases). The germline V gene encodes CDR1 SGHRS and CDR2 YFSETQ. The length of the CDR3 is 16 residues. V lost 4 bases to trimming and J lost 4 bases, with 21 bases between them. CDR3 sequence: CASSGGTREGKYEQYF. The CDR3 DNA follows: TGCGCCAGCAGCGGCGGGACTCGGGAAGGAAAGTACGAGCAGTACTTC.

The J gene is TRBJ1-2, the V gene TRBV12-3 or TRBV12-4, with 8 bases identical to TRBD1. The CDR3 consists of 13 residues. J was trimmed by 7 bases and V by 6 bases; bases with no gene match: 7. CDR3 in amino acids: CASSRDRQGGYTF. CDR3 coding DNA: TGTGCCAGCAGCCGGGACAGGCAGGGTGGCTACACCTTC.

This rearrangement joins TRBV7-3 to TRBJ2-5, with D unclear. The germline V and J ends were trimmed by 5 bases and 0 bases, with 4 bases remaining between them. Germline V gives CDR1 SGHTA, CDR2 FQGTGA. This CDR3 comprises 12 residues. CDR3 in DNA: TGTGCCAGCAGCATGTACCAAGAGACCCAGTACTTC. It specifies CASSMYQETQYF.

This rearrangement joins TRBV5-1 to TRBJ2-1; TRBD2 aligns across 12 bases. The CDR3 has 16 residues. Germline assignment: CDR1 SGHRS and CDR2 YFSETQ. Germline trimming cut 0 bases from V and 13 bases from J; bases unmatched to any gene: 11. CDR3 bases: TGCGCCAGCAGCTTGGTCTCTAGCGGGGGGGCCGAAGCACAGTTCTTC. It codes for CASSLVSSGGAEAQFF.

The V call is TRBV6-5, the J call TRBJ1-6; 10 bases map to TRBD1. The CDR3 totals 18 residues. With V trimmed by 1 base and J by 7 bases, 10 bases remained unmatched. CDR1 is MNHEY and CDR2 is SVGAGI in the germline V gene. The CDR3 protein is CASSYLGQGSEGNSPLHF. In DNA, the CDR3 is TGTGCCAGCAGTTACTTGGGACAGGGGTCTGAGGGGAATTCACCCCTCCACTTT.

A note on this clonotype: One end of the junction does not line up with germline, which may come from a read error. The chain links TRBV29-1 to TRBJ1-2; D is uncertain. From germline, CDR1 is SQVTM and CDR2 ANQGSEA. There are 11 residues in the CDR3. The CDR3 DNA follows: TGCAGCGTTGACTCTCGGAGGGATTTAGAGTTC. It encodes CSVDSRRDLEF.

This rearrangement joins TRBV3-1 to TRBJ2-6; the D is unclear. V was shortened by 1 base and J by 2 bases, with 6 bases between the two germline ends. The germline V gene encodes CDR1 LGHDT and CDR2 YNNKEL (reference sequence). CDR3 size: 15 residues. The CDR3 loop reads CASSQVGTGANVLTF. CDR3 in DNA: TGTGCCAGCAGCCAAGTTGGAACTGGGGCCAACGTCCTGACTTTC.

The chain combines TRBV15 with TRBJ2-3, with D possibly being TRBD1 (5 bases). V was pared by 0 bases and J by 5 bases, with 12 bases between. Germline CDR1 LNHNV, CDR2 YYDKDF (reference sequence). This CDR3 comprises 15 residues. CDR3 sequence reads: CATSRDRQGLDTQYF. CDR3 nucleotides: TGTGCCACCAGCAGAGATCGGCAGGGTCTAGATACGCAGTATTTT.

The V and J genes are TRBV2 and TRBJ2-1; 8 bases match TRBD1. V was pared by 6 bases and J by 8 bases, with 15 bases of the junction left unmatched. Per the germline V gene, CDR1 is SNHLY and CDR2 is FYNNEI. This CDR3 is 16 amino acids long. CDR3 bases: TGTGCCAGCAGCCCTGACAGGGGCCCAAGCCCCGATGAGCAGTTCTTC. It encodes CASSPDRGPSPDEQFF.

The rearrangement joins TRBV29-1 to TRBJ2-5; TRBD1 or TRBD2 may be the D gene (6 bases each). The CDR3 is 13 amino acids. Trimming pared 6 bases from V and 5 bases from J, leaving 16 bases between. Looked up from germline, CDR1 is SQVTM and CDR2 is ANQGSEA. The CDR3 sequence is CSVPGASSETQYF. CDR3 nucleotide sequence: TGCAGCGTCCCGGGGGCCTCGAGTGAGACCCAGTACTTC.

V and J are TRBV7-2 and TRBJ2-5; D is undetermined. This CDR3 is 10 amino acids long. Germline V lookup: CDR1 SGHTA, CDR2 FQGNSA. Trimming shortened V by 3 bases and J by 5 bases, and 1 base separated the two germline ends. The CDR3 DNA follows: TGTGCCAGCAGCTTCGAGACCCAGTACTTC. This sequence encodes CASSFETQYF.

The chain is built from TRBV30 and TRBJ1-2; D ambiguous. This CDR3 has 12 amino acids. Trimming removed 0 bases from V and 4 bases from J, with 6 bases in between. CDR1 and CDR2 from the germline V gene are GTSNPN and SVGIG (reference sequence). CDR3 nucleotide sequence: TGTGCCTGGAGTGTGGGAACCTATGGCTACACCTTC. It translates to CAWSVGTYGYTF. The full variable domain, with the rest looked up from reference TRBV30 and TRBJ1-2, is SQTIHQWPATLVQPVGSPLSLECTVEGTSNPNLYWYRQAAGRGLQLLFYSVGIGQISSEVPQNLSASRPQDRQFILSSKKLLLSDSGFYLCAWSVGTYGYTFGSGTRLTVV.